The present T cell receptor beta chain was sequenced within a study of blood T cell repertoires in COVID-19. Study details: The analysed material was cDNA or gDNA that came from T cells, B-cell-depleted T cells, or PBMCs.

Germline V gene data show CDR1 as SGHRS and CDR2 as YFSETQ. Trimming removed 4 bases from V and 4 bases from J; junction bases left unmatched: 7. CDR3 size: 16 residues. In the original workflow: Nucleated cell number was recorded as an estimate derived from reference gene primer amplification. This table comes from immunoSEQ multiplex PCR, and its TCRdb copy is limited to in-frame clones, with some not included. V and J calls and clone size come straight from that table; D and trimming were deduced from the DNA. Of more than 250,000 clones detected, about 87% appear once; the ten largest clones hold roughly 5%. Cohorts were determined from participant-reported clinical history. What the recovered Cohort 3 donors had was two negative PCRs, clearance, or symptom resolution.

This receptor was identified in a woman aged 30 to 39 who had recovered from COVID-19. The specimen sequenced was PBMCs or T cells enriched from blood (not recorded which). The rearrangement uses TRBV5-1 and TRBJ2-2, with TRBD1 identical over 10 bases. The CDR3 loop is CASSPWDRGSTGELFF. CDR3 sequence (DNA): TGCGCCAGCAGCCCCTGGGACAGGGGCTCCACCGGGGAGCTGTTTTTT.